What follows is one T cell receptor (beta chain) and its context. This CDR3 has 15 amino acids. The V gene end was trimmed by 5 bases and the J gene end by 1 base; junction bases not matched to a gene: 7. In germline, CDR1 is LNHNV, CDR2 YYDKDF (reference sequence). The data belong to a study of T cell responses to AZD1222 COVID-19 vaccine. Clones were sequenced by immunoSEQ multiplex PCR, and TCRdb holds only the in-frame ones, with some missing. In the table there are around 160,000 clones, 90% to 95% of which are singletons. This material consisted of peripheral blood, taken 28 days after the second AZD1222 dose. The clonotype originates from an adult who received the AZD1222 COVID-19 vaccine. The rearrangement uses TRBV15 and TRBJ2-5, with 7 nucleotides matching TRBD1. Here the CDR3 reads CATSLADRIQETQYF. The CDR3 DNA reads TGTGCCACCAGCTTGGCGGACAGGATCCAAGAGACCCAGTACTTC.